This entry concerns a single TCR beta chain. Its recognized antigen is unknown. The sample comes from a study of T cells expressing NK-cell markers (dated by TCRdb to 2018 to 2020). In terms of the full investigation: TCR beta-chain repertoires were profiled in sorted CD3+CD56+NKG2C+, CD3+CD56+NKG2C- and CD3+CD56-NKG2C+ T-cell subsets from roughly eight donors. The libraries were sequenced on Illumina HiSeq 2000/2500, MiSeq or NextSeq, producing 2 x 150 bp reads. Randomly selected healthy volunteers, three men and five women, were used as the eight sequenced donors. Of the eight sequenced donors, seven were found to be HCMV-seropositive and one was found to be HCMV-seronegative.

The CDR3 has 14 amino acids, counting the end cysteine and phenylalanine. The coding DNA is unavailable. From a lookup of the germline V gene, CDR1 and CDR2 are SGHAT and FQNNGV. TCRdb names Illumina HiSeq 2000 as the instrument used. TCR beta cDNA libraries were prepared using 5'RACE template switching, which introduced a universal primer site and unique molecular identifiers. Priming for cDNA synthesis came from the TCR beta constant segment, and two successive PCR amplification steps followed. The original pipeline was this. Reads were demultiplexed and grouped by UMI with MIGEC, and clonotypes were assembled and quantified with MiTCR. To remove erroneous sequences, TCR cDNA sequences were retained only when supported by two or more reads. Downstream repertoire analysis used the tcR package, and clonotypes were matched across fractions by CDR3 nucleotide sequence plus V segment. VDJmatch was used to annotate antigen specificity against VDJdb, with one amino acid substitution in CDR3 allowed. The reads underwent TCRdb reprocessing, giving one record for each CDR3 protein sequence and no DNA. The V and J calls were not made by the authors but by TCRdb's processing. The table of this sample itemizes 400,000 to 450,000 distinct CDR3 sequences. Of the sample, 7.3% falls within the top ten clones.

To determine HCMV serostatus, a commercial ELISA kit was used to detect HCMV-specific IgG in serum. Peripheral blood mononuclear cells were isolated from blood by Ficoll density gradient centrifugation. The investigation overall reported the following: Those dominant clonotypes were again the most abundant among CD3+CD56-NKG2C+ cells in a few donors, at about 25-60.1%. It remained unclear whether the expanded NKG2C-expressing T cell clones were specific for HCMV antigens. In roughly 6 donors, the dominant CD3+CD56+NKG2C+ clonotypes were among the top 10 CD8+ clonotypes and accounted for about 1.0-8% of CD8+ T cells.

The V and J segments used are TRBV11-2 and TRBJ1-1; the D call from TCRdb, TRBD1, cannot be confirmed without DNA. This receptor was obtained from a woman aged 18-69 years in good health. Sequencing was carried out using blood T cells: a sorted CD56 or NKG2C T cell subset, CD4+ or CD8+ T cells, or bulk PBMC T cells (not recorded which). The CDR3 reads as follows: CASSREQVNTEAFF.